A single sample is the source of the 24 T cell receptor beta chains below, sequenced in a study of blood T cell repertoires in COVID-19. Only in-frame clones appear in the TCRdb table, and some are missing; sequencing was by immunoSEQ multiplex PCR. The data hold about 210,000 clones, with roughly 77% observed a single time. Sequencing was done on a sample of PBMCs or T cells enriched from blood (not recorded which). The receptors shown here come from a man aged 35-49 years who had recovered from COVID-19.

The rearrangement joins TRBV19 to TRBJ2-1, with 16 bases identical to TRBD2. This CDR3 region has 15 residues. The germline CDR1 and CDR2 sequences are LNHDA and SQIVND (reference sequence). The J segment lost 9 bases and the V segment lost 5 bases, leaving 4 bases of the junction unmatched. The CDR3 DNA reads TGTGCCAGTAGTGTCGGGACTAGCGGGGGGGGTGAGCAGTTCTTC. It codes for CASSVGTSGGGEQFF.

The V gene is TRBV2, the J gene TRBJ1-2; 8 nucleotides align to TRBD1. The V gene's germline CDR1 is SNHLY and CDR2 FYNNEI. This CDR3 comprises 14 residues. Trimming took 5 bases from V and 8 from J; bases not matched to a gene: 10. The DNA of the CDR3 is TGTGCCAGCAGTTCTTACATGACAGGGGACGGCTACACCTTC. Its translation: CASSSYMTGDGYTF.

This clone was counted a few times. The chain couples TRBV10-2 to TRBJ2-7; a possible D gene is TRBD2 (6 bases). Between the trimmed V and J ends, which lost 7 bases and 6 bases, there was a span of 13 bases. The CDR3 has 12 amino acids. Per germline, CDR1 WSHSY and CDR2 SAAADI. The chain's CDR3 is CASNDGGSEQYF. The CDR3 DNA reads TGCGCCAGCAACGATGGAGGGAGCGAGCAGTACTTC.

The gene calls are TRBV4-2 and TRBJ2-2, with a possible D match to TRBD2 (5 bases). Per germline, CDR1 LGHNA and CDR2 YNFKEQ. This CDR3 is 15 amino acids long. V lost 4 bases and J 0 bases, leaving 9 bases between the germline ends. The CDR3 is CASSRRIANTGELFF. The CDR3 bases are TGTGCCAGCAGCCGGAGGATAGCGAACACCGGGGAGCTGTTTTTT.

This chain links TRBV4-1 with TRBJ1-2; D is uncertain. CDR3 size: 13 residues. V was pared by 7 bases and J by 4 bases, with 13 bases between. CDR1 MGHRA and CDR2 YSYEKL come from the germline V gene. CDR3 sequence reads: CASNLRRLYGYTF. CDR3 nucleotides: TGCGCCAGCAACCTCAGGCGTCTCTATGGCTACACCTTC.

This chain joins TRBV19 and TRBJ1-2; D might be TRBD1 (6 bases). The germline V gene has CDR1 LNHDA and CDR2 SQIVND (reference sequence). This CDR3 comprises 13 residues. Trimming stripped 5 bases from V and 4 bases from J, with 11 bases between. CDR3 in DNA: TGTGCCAGTAGTTCGACAGGTCTCTATGGCTACACCTTC. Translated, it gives CASSSTGLYGYTF.

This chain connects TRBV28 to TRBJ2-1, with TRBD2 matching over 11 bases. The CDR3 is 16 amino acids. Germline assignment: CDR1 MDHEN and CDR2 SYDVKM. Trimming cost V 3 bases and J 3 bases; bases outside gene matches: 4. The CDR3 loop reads CASSFSGGGNYNEQFF. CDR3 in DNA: TGTGCCAGCAGTTTTAGCGGGGGGGGAAACTACAATGAGCAGTTCTTC.

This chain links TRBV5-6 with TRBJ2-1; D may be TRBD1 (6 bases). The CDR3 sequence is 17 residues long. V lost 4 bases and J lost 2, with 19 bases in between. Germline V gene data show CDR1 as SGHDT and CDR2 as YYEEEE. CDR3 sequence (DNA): TGTGCCAGCAGCCCGACCCGGACAGAAGCGACCTACAATGAGCAGTTCTTC. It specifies CASSPTRTEATYNEQFF.

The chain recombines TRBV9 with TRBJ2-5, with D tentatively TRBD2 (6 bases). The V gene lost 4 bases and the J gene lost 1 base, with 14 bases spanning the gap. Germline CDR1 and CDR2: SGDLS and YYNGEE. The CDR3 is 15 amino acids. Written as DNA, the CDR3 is TGTGCCAGCAGCCCGCGGGGCGCGGTCCAAGAGACCCAGTACTTC. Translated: CASSPRGAVQETQYF.

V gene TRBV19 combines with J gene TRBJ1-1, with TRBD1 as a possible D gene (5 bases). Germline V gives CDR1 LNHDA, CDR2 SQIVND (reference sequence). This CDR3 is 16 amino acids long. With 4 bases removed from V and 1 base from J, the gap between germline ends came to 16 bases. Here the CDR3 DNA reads TGTGCCAGTAGTAGGCAGGGCCCTCTGAGGAACACTGAAGCTTTCTTT. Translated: CASSRQGPLRNTEAFF.

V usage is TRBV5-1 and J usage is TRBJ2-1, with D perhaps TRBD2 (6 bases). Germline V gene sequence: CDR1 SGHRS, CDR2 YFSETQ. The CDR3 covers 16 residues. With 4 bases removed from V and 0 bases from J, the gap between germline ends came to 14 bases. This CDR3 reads CASSGTGTVSYNEQFF. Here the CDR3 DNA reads TGCGCCAGCAGCGGAACCGGGACTGTCTCCTACAATGAGCAGTTCTTC.

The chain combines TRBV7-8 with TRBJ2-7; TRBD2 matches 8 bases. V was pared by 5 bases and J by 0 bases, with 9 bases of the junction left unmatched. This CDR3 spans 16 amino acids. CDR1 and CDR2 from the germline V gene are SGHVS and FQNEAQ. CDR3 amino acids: CASSAWSGGVSYEQYF. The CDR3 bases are TGTGCCAGCAGCGCCTGGTCGGGGGGGGTCTCCTACGAGCAGTACTTC.

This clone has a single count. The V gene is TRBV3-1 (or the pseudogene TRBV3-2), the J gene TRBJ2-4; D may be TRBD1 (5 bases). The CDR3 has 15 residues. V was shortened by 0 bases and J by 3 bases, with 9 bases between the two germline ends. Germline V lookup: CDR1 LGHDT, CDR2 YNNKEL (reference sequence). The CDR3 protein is CASSQESRVKNIQYF. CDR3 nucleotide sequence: TGTGCCAGCAGCCAAGAATCCAGGGTCAAAAACATTCAGTACTTC.

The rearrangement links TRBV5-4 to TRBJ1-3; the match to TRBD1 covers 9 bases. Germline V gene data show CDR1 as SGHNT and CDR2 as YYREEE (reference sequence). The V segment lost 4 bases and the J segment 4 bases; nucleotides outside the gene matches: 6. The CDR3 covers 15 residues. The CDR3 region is CASSTGQGLGNTIYF. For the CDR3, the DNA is TGTGCCAGCAGCACTGGACAGGGGTTGGGAAACACCATATATTTT.

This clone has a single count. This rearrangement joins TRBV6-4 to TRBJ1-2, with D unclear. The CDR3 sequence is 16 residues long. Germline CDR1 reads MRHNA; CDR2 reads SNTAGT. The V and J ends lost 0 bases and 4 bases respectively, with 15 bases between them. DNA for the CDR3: TGTGCCAGCAGTGACTCCCCAGGCACGGCCCCCTATGGCTACACCTTC. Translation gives CASSDSPGTAPYGYTF.

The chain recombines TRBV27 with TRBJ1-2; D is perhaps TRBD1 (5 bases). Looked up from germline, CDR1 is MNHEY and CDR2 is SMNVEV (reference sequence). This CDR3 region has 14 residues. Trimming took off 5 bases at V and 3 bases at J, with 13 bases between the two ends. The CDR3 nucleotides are TGTGCCAGCAGTACCTATGGAGGGGACTATGGCTACACCTTC. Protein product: CASSTYGGDYGYTF.

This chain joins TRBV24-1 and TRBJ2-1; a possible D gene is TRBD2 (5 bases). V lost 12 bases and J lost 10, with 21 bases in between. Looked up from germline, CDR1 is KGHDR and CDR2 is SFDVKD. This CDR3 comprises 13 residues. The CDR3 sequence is CAAQGRPLAEQFF. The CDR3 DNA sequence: TGTGCCGCGCAAGGAAGACCCTTAGCGGAGCAGTTCTTC.

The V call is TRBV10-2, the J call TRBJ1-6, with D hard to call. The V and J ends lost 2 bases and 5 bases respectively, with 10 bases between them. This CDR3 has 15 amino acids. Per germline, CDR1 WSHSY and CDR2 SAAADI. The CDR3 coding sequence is TGCGCCAGCAGTGAGCGCGGGCTGGATAATTCACCCCTCCACTTT. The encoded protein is CASSERGLDNSPLHF.

The DNA of the CDR3 is TGTGCCAGCAGTTACCTAACAGGGACAAGCTACGAGCAGTACTTC. Amino acids: CASSYLTGTSYEQYF. V gene TRBV6-5 combines with J gene TRBJ2-7; weak D call: TRBD1 (6 bases). V was pared by 2 bases and J by 3 bases, with 14 bases between. Germline-derived CDR1 and CDR2 are MNHEY and SVGAGI. This CDR3 region has 15 residues.

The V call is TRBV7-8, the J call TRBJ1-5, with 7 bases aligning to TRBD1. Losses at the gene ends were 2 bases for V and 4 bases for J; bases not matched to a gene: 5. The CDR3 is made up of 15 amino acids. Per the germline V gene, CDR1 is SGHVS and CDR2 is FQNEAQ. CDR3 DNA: TGTGCCAGCAGCTTATCGGGACAGTTGAATCAGCCCCAGCATTTT. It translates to CASSLSGQLNQPQHF.

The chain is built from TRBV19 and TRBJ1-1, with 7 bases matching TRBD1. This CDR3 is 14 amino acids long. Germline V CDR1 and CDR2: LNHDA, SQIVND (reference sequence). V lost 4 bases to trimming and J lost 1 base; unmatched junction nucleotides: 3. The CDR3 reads CASSTWDRNTEAFF. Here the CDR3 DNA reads TGTGCCAGTAGTACCTGGGACAGGAACACTGAAGCTTTCTTT.

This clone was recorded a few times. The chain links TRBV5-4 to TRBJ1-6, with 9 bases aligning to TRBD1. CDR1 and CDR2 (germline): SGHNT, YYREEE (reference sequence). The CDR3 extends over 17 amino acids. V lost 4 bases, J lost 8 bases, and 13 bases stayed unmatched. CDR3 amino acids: CASSASSGTGRDSPLHF. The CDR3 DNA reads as TGTGCCAGCAGCGCATCCTCCGGGACAGGGCGTGATTCACCCCTCCACTTT.

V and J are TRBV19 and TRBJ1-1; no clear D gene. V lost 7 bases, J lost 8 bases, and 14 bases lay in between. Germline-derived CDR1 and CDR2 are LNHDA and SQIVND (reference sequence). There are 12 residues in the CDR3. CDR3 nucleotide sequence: TGTGCCAGTACCCTCCTCCGGGGAGAAGCTTTCTTT. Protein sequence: CASTLLRGEAFF.

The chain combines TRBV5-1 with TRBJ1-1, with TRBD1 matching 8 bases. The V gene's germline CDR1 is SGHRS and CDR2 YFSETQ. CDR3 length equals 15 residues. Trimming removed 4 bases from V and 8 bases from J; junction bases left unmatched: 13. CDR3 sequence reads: CASSQTNRGSQEAFF. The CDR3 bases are TGCGCCAGCAGCCAGACGAACAGGGGGTCCCAAGAAGCTTTCTTT.